This T cell receptor beta chain originates from a study of blood T cell repertoires in COVID-19 (dated by TCRdb to about 2020). Context from the whole study: Samples covering the acute and convalescent phases of COVID-19 were provided by collaborators in the United States, Italy and Spain. A freely available public database, intended as a resource for researchers studying the immune response to SARS-CoV-2, is where the repertoires were released. Deeply sampled blood TCRbeta repertoires from subjects exposed to, actively infected with, or recovered from COVID-19 were included in the dataset. The sample metadata nearly always contained a de-identified subject ID, COVID-19 status, age in years and sex. The material from the prospective study consisted of cDNA or gDNA derived from T cells, B-cell-depleted T cells, or PBMCs. Samples were obtained from the ongoing ImmuneRACE study (first 160 participants) and from 1,254 subjects provided by 6 global collaborators. Where available, HLA class I and class II types were taken from metadata supplied by the sample provider and were not determined by assay-based typing.

The germline V gene sets CDR1 to KGHDR and CDR2 to SFDVKD. From cysteine to phenylalanine, the CDR3 is 12 amino acids long. Here the CDR3 DNA is all that survives: 36 bases in frame from base 1. V lost 6 bases and J lost 5 bases; the stretch between them is 10 bases long. TCRbeta CDR3 regions were amplified from genomic DNA by means of the immunoSEQ Assay, a bias-controlled multiplex PCR. On the authors' methods: Nucleated cell counts per sample were estimated from amplification of reference gene primers within the assay. Sequence reads were collapsed and filtered to measure the absolute abundance of every unique TCRbeta CDR3 rearrangement. For each sample, productive Simpson clonality was calculated as the square root of Simpson's diversity index across productive rearrangements. Sourced from immuneACCESS, this table was stored by TCRdb with only in-frame sequences that have V and J called. A share of the clones is absent; for the studies checked, an unresolved V gene accounts for under half, and the remainder has no known explanation. The V and J calls and clone size are taken from that table; D and trimming were inferred from the DNA. This sample is represented by approximately 170,000 clones; around 80% of them were singletons. In total, the top ten clones hold 8% to 13% of the sample.

Findings and caveats that apply to the study as a whole: Clinical and demographic metadata were provided uncurated, with the amount varying by source and participant.

Whole blood was collected in K2EDTA tubes by collaborating institutions according to the institutions' own protocols. For TCRbeta analysis, collaborator samples were shipped as frozen whole blood, as isolated PBMCs, or as DNA extracted from either sample type. As concerns this clone: What antigen it recognizes has not been identified. No much larger clonotype is one base removed from it; base qualities were not supplied.

The receptor was derived from a man between 60 and 75 years old with active or convalescent COVID-19. The chain employs TRBV24-1 and TRBJ2-7; the D gene is perhaps TRBD1, from 5 matching bases. The sequenced sample consisted of peripheral blood. For the CDR3, the sequence is CATSSGINEQYF. The nucleotide sequence is TGTGCCACCAGTTCAGGGATAAACGAGCAGTACTTC.